The rows below give T cell receptor beta chains drawn from one sample of a study of early T cells in non-severe SARS-CoV-2 infection. TCRdb analysed the 5' RACE reads with MiXCR anew, one entry per CDR3 protein. The sample shows 20,000 to 25,000 distinct CDR3 sequences, 3.5% to 5.5% of them seen only once. Sequencing was done on a sample of whole blood. The origin of the receptors is an adult who was a healthcare worker with PCR-confirmed SARS-CoV-2 infection or an uninfected control (not recorded which). CDR3s include the opening cysteine and the closing phenylalanine or tryptophan. The D gene is left open where the match is weak. Part of the rows lack a size; the others show once, few, many or a class for expanded clones.

TRBJ2-3,TRBD1,TRBV27,-,CASSRQGDTDTQYF,TGTGCCAGCAGCAGGCAGGGGGACACAGATACGCAGTATTTT
TRBJ2-7,-,TRBV7-9,many,CASGRAQEQYF,TGTGCCAGCGGCCGGGCGCAAGAGCAGTACTTC
TRBJ2-3,TRBD1,TRBV6-5,many,CASSGTGHTDTQYF,TGTGCCAGCAGTGGGACAGGGCACACAGATACGCAGTATTTT
TRBJ2-7,-,TRBV5-1,many,CASSLDWGSGEQYF,TGCGCCAGCAGCTTGGATTGGGGGTCGGGGGAGCAGTACTTC
TRBJ1-1,TRBD1,TRBV6-5,many,CASSYSGQGVGAFF,TGTGCCAGCAGTTACTCCGGACAGGGGGTTGGGGCTTTCTTT
TRBJ2-1,TRBD2,TRBV20-1,many,CSARDFTSGTQEQFF,TGCAGTGCTAGAGATTTTACTAGCGGGACTCAGGAGCAGTTCTTC
TRBJ1-2,TRBD1,TRBV5-4,many,CASSPGTGDYGYTF,TGTGCCAGCAGCCCTGGGACAGGGGACTATGGCTACACCTTC
TRBJ2-1,-,TRBV7-9,many,CASSLGFTYNEQFF,TGTGCCAGCAGCTTGGGGTTCACCTACAATGAGCAGTTCTTC
TRBJ1-1,-,TRBV4-1,many,CASSQGGSNTEAFF,TGCGCCAGCAGCCAAGGTGGTTCGAACACTGAAGCTTTCTTT
TRBJ2-7,-,TRBV4-2,many,CASSQDGASATYEQYF,TGTGCCAGCAGCCAAGATGGAGCTAGCGCCACCTACGAGCAGTACTTC
TRBJ1-4,-,TRBV2,many,CAACRTDGKLFF,TGTGCCGCGTGTAGGACAGACGGAAAACTGTTTTTT
TRBJ2-1,-,TRBV3-1,many,CASSQGYNEFF,TGTGCCAGCAGCCAAGGCTACAATGAGTTCTTC
TRBJ1-1,-,TRBV4-1,many,CASSQEGGKGTEAFF,TGCGCCAGCAGCCAAGAGGGAGGGAAAGGAACTGAAGCTTTCTTT
TRBJ2-5,-,TRBV6-6,many,CATSALAETQYF,TGTGCCACCTCAGCCTTGGCCGAGACCCAGTACTTC
TRBJ2-7,TRBD2,TRBV28,many,CASSVSGINYEQYF,TGTGCCAGCAGTGTTAGCGGGATCAACTACGAGCAGTACTTC